Below, one T cell receptor (beta chain) is given with its context. The sample belongs to a study of technical replicates of blood from several donors. The CDR3 is 14 amino acids. Unmatched junction bases numbered 13, after V lost 4 bases and J lost 15 bases. In germline, CDR1 is SGHTA, CDR2 FQGNSA. Libraries were prepared by immunoSEQ multiplex PCR; TCRdb keeps only in-frame clonotypes and omits some of them. The profile shows 75,000 to 95,000 clones, nearly 97% of them singletons. The receptor's source is a human donor in good health. The chain links TRBV7-2 to TRBJ2-1; 9 bases are a match to TRBD2. The sample taken for sequencing was T cells isolated from PBMCs. The CDR3 reads CASSWGTSLGFAFF. In DNA, the CDR3 is TGTGCCAGCAGCTGGGGGACTAGCTTGGGTTTCGCGTTCTTC.